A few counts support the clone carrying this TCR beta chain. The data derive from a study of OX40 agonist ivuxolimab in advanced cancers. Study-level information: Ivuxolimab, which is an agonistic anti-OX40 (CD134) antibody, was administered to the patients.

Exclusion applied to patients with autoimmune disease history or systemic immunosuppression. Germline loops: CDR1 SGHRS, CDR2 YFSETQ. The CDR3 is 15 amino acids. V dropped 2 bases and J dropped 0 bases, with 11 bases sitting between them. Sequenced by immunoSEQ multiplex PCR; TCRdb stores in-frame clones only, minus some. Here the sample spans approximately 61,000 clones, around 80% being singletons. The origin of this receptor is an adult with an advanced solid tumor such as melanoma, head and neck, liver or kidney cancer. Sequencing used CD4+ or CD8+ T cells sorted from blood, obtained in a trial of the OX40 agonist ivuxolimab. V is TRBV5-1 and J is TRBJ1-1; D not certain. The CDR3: CASSLDGRMNTEAFF. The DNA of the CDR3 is TGCGCCAGCAGCTTAGATGGTAGGATGAACACTGAAGCTTTCTTT.